Here is one T cell receptor (beta chain) with its context. The antigen remains unidentified. This entry belongs to a study of cytomegalovirus exposure and HLA in healthy donors. Donors came from a validation cohort of over a hundred subjects, distinct from the first 666-subject cohort. The CDR3 has 15 residues. V dropped 4 bases and J dropped 7; count of bases not matched to a gene: 8. CDR1 is SNHLY, CDR2 FYNNEI, per germline. Study observations and caveats: Through in vitro validation, a few CMV-associated chains were shown to be specific for CMV antigens. There were approximately 150 TCR beta chains listed as cytomegalovirus-associated. According to a subsequent analysis, TCR clusters from the first cohort were inclined to appear together in the roughly 130 validation repertoires.

The data were produced by immunoSEQ multiplex PCR, yet TCRdb's version contains in-frame clones alone and is incomplete. The sample has tens of thousands of clones, approximately 88% seen once. The TCR sequence derives from a woman aged 18 to 35 in good health and CMV-seropositive. V gene TRBV2 combines with J gene TRBJ1-4; 8 nucleotides align to TRBD1. Input material: PBMCs. Here the CDR3 reads CASSAGQGNREKLFF. In nucleotides, the CDR3 is TGTGCCAGCAGTGCCGGACAGGGTAATCGTGAAAAACTGTTTTTT.